The TCR beta chain described here comes from a study of T cells in Graves' hyperthyroidism and ophthalmopathy. At the level of the study: Peripheral blood collection took place at initial diagnosis, before any treatment. General study results and limits: From stable hyperthyroidism, ophthalmopathy was separated by a 13 V-J model.

PBMCs stemmed from under 11 ml fresh peripheral blood. TCR beta CDR3 sequences were amplified from RNA transcripts. The primer set for the first-round RT-PCR of the TCR CDR3 was HTBI. Via MiXCR, TCRdb re-called the multiplex PCR reads, giving one row per CDR3 protein. The data hold 530,000 or so distinct CDR3 sequences, with roughly 17% observed a single time. A few counts support this clonotype. The antigen is undetermined. V gave up 6 bases and J gave up 5 bases; unmatched junction bases: 8. Per the germline V gene, CDR1 is WSHSY and CDR2 is SAAADI. The CDR3 has 16 amino acids. V usage is TRBV10-2 and J usage is TRBJ2-1, with 12 positions matching TRBD2. The sequence was obtained from a woman aged 18-29 years with Graves' ophthalmopathy. The sequenced sample was blood. CDR3 sequence (DNA): TGCGCCAGCAGCGCTCTAGCGGGGGGGCATAACAATGAGCAGTTCTTC. Protein: CASSALAGGHNNEQFF.